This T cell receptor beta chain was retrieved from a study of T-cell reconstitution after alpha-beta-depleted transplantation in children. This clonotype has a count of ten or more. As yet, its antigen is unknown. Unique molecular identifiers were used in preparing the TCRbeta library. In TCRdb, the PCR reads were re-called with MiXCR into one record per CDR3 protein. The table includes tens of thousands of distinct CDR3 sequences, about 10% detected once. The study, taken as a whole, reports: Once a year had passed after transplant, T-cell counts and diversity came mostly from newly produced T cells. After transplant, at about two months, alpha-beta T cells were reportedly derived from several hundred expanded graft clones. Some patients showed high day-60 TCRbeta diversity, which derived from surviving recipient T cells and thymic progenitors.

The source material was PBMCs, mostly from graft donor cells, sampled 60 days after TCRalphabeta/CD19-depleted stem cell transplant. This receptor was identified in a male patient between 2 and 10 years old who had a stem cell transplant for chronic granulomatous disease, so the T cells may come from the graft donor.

CDR3 sequence reads: CASSEDGTNEKLFF. CDR3 in DNA: TGTGCCAGCAGCGAGGACGGGACTAATGAAAAACTGTTTTTT. The chain uses TRBV9 and TRBJ1-4; D gene unclear. Deletions cut 3 bases from V and 2 bases from J, with 8 bases between. CDR1 is SGDLS and CDR2 is YYNGEE in the germline V gene. This CDR3 has 14 amino acids.